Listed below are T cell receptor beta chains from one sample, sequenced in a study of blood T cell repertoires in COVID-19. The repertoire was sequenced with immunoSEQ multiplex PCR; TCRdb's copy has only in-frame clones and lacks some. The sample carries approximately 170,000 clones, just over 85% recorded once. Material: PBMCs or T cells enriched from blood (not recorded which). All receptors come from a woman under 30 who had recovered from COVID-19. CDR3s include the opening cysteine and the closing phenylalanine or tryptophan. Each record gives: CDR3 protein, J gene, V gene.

cdr3_aa: CATRGAGENTEAFF
j_call: TRBJ1-1
v_call: TRBV24-1

cdr3_aa: CASSPAGGSEGYEQYF
j_call: TRBJ2-7
v_call: TRBV5-1

cdr3_aa: CASSLAFTVSSYEQYF
j_call: TRBJ2-7
v_call: TRBV7-8

cdr3_aa: CASSTWGTGGTEAFF
j_call: TRBJ1-1
v_call: TRBV6-5

cdr3_aa: CASSSNSGGSSTGELFF
j_call: TRBJ2-2
v_call: TRBV11-3

cdr3_aa: CASSLQGGSTDTQYF
j_call: TRBJ2-3
v_call: TRBV7-3

cdr3_aa: CASSLGSGGLNYGYTF
j_call: TRBJ1-2
v_call: TRBV7-9

cdr3_aa: CSVKGHNTEAFF
j_call: TRBJ1-1
v_call: TRBV29-1

cdr3_aa: CASSQAAGGNTEAFF
j_call: TRBJ1-1
v_call: TRBV4-1

cdr3_aa: CASSYTLAGETDTQYF
j_call: TRBJ2-3
v_call: TRBV3-1/TRBV3-2

cdr3_aa: CASSLGGQGALTDTQYF
j_call: TRBJ2-3
v_call: TRBV7-9